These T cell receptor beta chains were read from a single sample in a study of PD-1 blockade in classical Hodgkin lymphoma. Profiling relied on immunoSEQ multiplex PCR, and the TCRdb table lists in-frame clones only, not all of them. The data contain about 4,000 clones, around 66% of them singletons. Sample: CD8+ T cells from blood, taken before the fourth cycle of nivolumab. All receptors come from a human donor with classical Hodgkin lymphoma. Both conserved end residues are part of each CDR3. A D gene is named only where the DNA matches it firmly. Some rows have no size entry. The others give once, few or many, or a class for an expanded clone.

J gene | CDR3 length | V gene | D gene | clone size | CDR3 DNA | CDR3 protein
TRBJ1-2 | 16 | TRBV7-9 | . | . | TGTGCCAGCAGCTTAAGCTGGGGAAGAGGTAACTATGGCTACACCTTC | CASSLSWGRGNYGYTF
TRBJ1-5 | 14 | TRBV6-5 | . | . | TGTGCCAGCAGGGAGGGGGGCAACAATCAGCCCCAGCATTTT | CASREGGNNQPQHF
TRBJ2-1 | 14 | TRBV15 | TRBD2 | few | TGTGCCACCAGCAAGACTAGCCCCTACAATGAGCAGTTCTTC | CATSKTSPYNEQFF
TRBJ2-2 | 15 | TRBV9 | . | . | TGTGCCAGCAAGTCGGGTAGCGGAACTACCGGGGAGCTGTTTTTT | CASKSGSGTTGELFF
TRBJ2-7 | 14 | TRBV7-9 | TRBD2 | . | TGTGCCAGCAGCCGGGACTACGCCCGCTACGAGCAGTACTTC | CASSRDYARYEQYF
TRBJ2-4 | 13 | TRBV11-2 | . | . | TGTGCCAGCAGCTTCGGAGGGCAGGGCATTCAGTACTTC | CASSFGGQGIQYF
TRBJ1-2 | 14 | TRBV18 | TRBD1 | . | TGTGCCAGCTCACCCGGACCTCCGACAGGGGAGGGTACCTTC | CASSPGPPTGEGTF
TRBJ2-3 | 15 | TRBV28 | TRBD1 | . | TGTGCCACCAAGCCGGACAGGTCCCGCACAGATACGCAGTATTTT | CATKPDRSRTDTQYF
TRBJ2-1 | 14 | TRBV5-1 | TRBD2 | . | TGCGCCAGCAGCCGCACCGGGGGGGACAATGAGCAGTTCTTC | CASSRTGGDNEQFF
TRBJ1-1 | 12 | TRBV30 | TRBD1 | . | TGTGCCTGGGGGGGACAGGGCTCTGAAGCTTTCTTT | CAWGGQGSEAFF
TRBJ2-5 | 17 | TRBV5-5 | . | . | TGTGCCAGCAGCTTGTTGGGCCCCCGAGTAGGGCAAGAGACCCAGTACTTC | CASSLLGPRVGQETQYF
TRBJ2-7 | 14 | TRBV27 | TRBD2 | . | TGTGCCAGCAGCCCTAGCGGTTACTCCTACGAGCAGTACTTC | CASSPSGYSYEQYF
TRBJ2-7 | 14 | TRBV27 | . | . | TGTGCCAGCAGTTTCGGGGGTCCCCTTTACGAGCAGTACTTC | CASSFGGPLYEQYF
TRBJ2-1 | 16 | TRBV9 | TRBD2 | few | TGTGCCAGCAGCGGGGGACTAGGTGGAACCTACAATGAGCAGTTCTTC | CASSGGLGGTYNEQFF
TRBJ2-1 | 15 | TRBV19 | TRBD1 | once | TGTGCCAGTAGTATCCGGGACAGGGGGTACAATGAGCAGTTCTTC | CASSIRDRGYNEQFF
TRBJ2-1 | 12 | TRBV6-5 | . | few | TGTGCCAGCATCACCGGCAACAATGAGCAGTTCTTC | CASITGNNEQFF
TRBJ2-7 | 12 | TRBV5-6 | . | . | TGTGCCAGCAGCATAGGAACCTACGAGCAGTACTTC | CASSIGTYEQYF
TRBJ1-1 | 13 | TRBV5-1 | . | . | TGCGCCAGCAGCTTGTTCCTCGACCAAGAAGCTTTCTTT | CASSLFLDQEAFF
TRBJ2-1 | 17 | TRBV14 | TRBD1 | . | TGTGCCAGCAGCCACAGAGACCGGGACAGGGTCGACAATGAGCAGTTCTTC | CASSHRDRDRVDNEQFF
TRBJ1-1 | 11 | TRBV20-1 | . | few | TGCAGTGCGTGGGAGAACACTGAAGCTTTCTTT | CSAWENTEAFF
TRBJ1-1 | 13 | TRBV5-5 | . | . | TGTGCCAGCAGCCAGTGGGCGGGTACTGAAGCTTTCTTT | CASSQWAGTEAFF
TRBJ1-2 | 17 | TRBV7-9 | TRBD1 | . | TGTGCCAGCAGCTTATCGATAAGGGGGCCGACGAACTATGGCTACACCTTC | CASSLSIRGPTNYGYTF